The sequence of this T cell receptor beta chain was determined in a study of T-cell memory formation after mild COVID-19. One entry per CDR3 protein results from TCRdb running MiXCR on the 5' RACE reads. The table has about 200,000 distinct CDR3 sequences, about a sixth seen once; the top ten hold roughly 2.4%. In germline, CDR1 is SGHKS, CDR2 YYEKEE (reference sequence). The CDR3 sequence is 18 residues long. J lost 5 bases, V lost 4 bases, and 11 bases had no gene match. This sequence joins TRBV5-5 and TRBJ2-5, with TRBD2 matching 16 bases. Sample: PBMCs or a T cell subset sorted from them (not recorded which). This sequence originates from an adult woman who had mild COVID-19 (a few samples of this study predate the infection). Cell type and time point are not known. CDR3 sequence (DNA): TGTGCCAGCAGCAGCGGGACTAGCGGGAGGGCCTCGAGCGAGACCCAGTACTTC. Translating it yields CASSSGTSGRASSETQYF.